Listed below are T cell receptor beta chains from one sample, sequenced in a study of CD8 T cells in Susac syndrome. TCRdb fed the immunoSEQ multiplex PCR reads into MiXCR, producing one record per CDR3 protein. This table has over 100,000 distinct CDR3 sequences, just under 95% appearing once. Sample: CD8+ T cells from PBMCs. The source is a human donor with Susac syndrome. CDR3s include the opening cysteine and the closing phenylalanine or tryptophan. A D gene is named only where the DNA matches it firmly. Clone size is shown for a subset of rows, as once, few, many or a class of expanded clone.

-	TRBV9	-	TRBJ1-6	CASSVVSNSPLHF	TGTGCCAGCAGCGTGGTGAGTAATTCACCCCTCCACTTT
-	TRBV2	few	TRBJ2-3	CASSGGGGTDTQYF	TGTGCCAGCAGTGGAGGGGGGGGCACAGATACGCAGTATTTT
-	TRBV29-1	-	TRBJ2-3	CSVVWLGGTDTQYF	TGCAGCGTTGTGTGGCTAGGGGGAACAGATACGCAGTATTTT
TRBD2	TRBV12-3/TRBV12-4	-	TRBJ2-7	CASSLAKAGGPYEQYF	TGTGCCAGCAGTTTAGCGAAAGCGGGGGGTCCCTACGAGCAGTACTTC
-	TRBV7-8	-	TRBJ1-1	CASSLDGGWTEAFF	TGTGCCAGCAGCTTAGATGGGGGTTGGACTGAAGCTTTCTTT
-	TRBV29-1	-	TRBJ1-3	CSHHRSDPGNTIYF	TGCAGCCACCACCGCAGCGACCCTGGAAACACCATATATTTT
-	TRBV19	-	TRBJ2-7	CASRPRDGTYEQYF	TGTGCCAGTAGACCCCGGGACGGGACCTACGAGCAGTACTTC
-	TRBV20-1	-	TRBJ2-1	CSVKTYNEQFF	TGCAGTGTTAAGACCTACAATGAGCAGTTCTTC
-	TRBV12-5	-	TRBJ1-2	CASGPSRDGQDGYTF	TGTGCTAGTGGCCCCTCACGGGACGGGCAAGATGGCTACACCTTC
TRBD1	TRBV6-6	-	TRBJ1-5	CASSYSLTGANQPQHF	TGTGCCAGCAGTTACTCGCTGACAGGGGCTAATCAGCCCCAGCATTTT
TRBD1	TRBV12-3/TRBV12-4	-	TRBJ1-6	CASSLDPTGVDSPLHF	TGTGCCAGCAGTTTGGACCCGACAGGGGTGGATTCACCCCTCCACTTT
-	TRBV7-9	-	TRBJ1-1	CASSLFGGDGTEAFF	TGTGCCAGCAGCTTATTTGGGGGGGATGGCACTGAAGCTTTCTTT
-	TRBV19	-	TRBJ1-5	CASAPMAGRDQPQHF	TGTGCCAGTGCCCCTATGGCAGGGCGCGATCAGCCCCAGCATTTT
-	TRBV29-1	once	TRBJ1-1	CSVEQTRNTEAFF	TGCAGCGTTGAACAGACCAGGAACACTGAAGCTTTCTTT
TRBD1	TRBV27	-	TRBJ2-7	CASSLARDRVSHEQYF	TGTGCCAGCAGTCTCGCCCGGGACAGGGTTTCCCACGAGCAGTACTTC
TRBD2	TRBV6-5	-	TRBJ2-7	CASSYTSGGREHHEQYF	TGTGCCAGCAGTTATACTAGCGGGGGAAGGGAGCACCACGAGCAGTACTTC
-	TRBV14	-	TRBJ1-2	CASSPNRVRYTF	TGTGCCAGCAGCCCTAACAGGGTTCGCTACACCTTC
-	TRBV9	-	TRBJ2-1	CASRAGTYNEQFF	TGTGCCAGCAGAGCCGGGACCTACAATGAGCAGTTCTTC
TRBD1	TRBV30	-	TRBJ1-2	CAWYKGQGHGYTF	TGTGCCTGGTATAAAGGACAGGGGCATGGCTACACCTTC
-	TRBV14	-	TRBJ1-1	CASRGGDPEAFF	TGTGCCAGCCGCGGCGGGGACCCTGAAGCTTTCTTT
TRBD2	TRBV20-1	-	TRBJ2-3	CSAWGTSGGAWLTDTQYF	TGCAGTGCTTGGGGGACTAGCGGGGGTGCTTGGTTGACAGATACGCAGTATTTT
TRBD2	TRBV11-2	-	TRBJ2-7	CASSLDHERGDYEQYF	TGTGCCAGCAGCTTAGATCACGAGCGGGGGGATTACGAGCAGTACTTC
-	TRBV5-6	-	TRBJ2-1	CASSIGGRTYNEQFF	TGTGCCAGCAGCATCGGGGGACGCACCTACAATGAGCAGTTCTTC
-	TRBV9	-	TRBJ1-6	CASSGPAGNSPLHF	TGTGCCAGCAGCGGACCCGCGGGTAATTCACCCCTCCACTTT
TRBD1	TRBV7-8	-	TRBJ2-3	CASSSLTGTRTQYF	TGTGCCAGCAGCTCTTTGACAGGGACGAGGACGCAGTATTTT
-	TRBV7-9	-	TRBJ1-6	CASKEFSYNSPLHF	TGTGCCAGCAAGGAGTTCTCCTATAATTCACCCCTCCACTTT
-	TRBV6-2/TRBV6-3	-	TRBJ2-1	CASSSGPGGYNEQFF	TGTGCCAGCAGTTCTGGACCTGGGGGGTACAATGAGCAGTTCTTC
-	TRBV9	-	TRBJ2-1	CASSVDSAYNEQFF	TGTGCCAGCAGCGTAGACAGCGCCTACAATGAGCAGTTCTTC
-	TRBV20-1	-	TRBJ2-3	CSARGPQGPRDTQYF	TGCAGTGCTAGAGGGCCCCAGGGCCCCCGGGATACGCAGTATTTT
TRBD2	TRBV11-2	-	TRBJ2-5	CASNNPGSGVEETQYF	TGTGCCAGCAACAACCCGGGTAGCGGGGTTGAAGAGACCCAGTACTTC
TRBD1	TRBV25-1	-	TRBJ1-5	CASSESGTGNQPQHF	TGTGCCAGCAGTGAATCGGGGACAGGCAATCAGCCCCAGCATTTT
TRBD1	TRBV5-6	-	TRBJ2-7	CASSSIPAGTGVGEQYF	TGTGCCAGCAGCTCGATTCCCGCCGGGACAGGGGTGGGTGAGCAGTACTTC
-	TRBV7-9	-	TRBJ1-6	CASSLAVDQRHSPLHF	TGTGCCAGCAGCTTAGCCGTTGACCAGAGGCATTCACCCCTCCACTTT
TRBD1	TRBV20-1	-	TRBJ2-3	CSATSGQGTDTQYF	TGCAGTGCTACCTCGGGACAGGGGACAGATACGCAGTATTTT
-	TRBV29-1	-	TRBJ1-2	CSALPVGQGDYGYTF	TGCAGCGCCCTACCCGTGGGGCAGGGAGACTATGGCTACACCTTC
TRBD2	TRBV20-1	-	TRBJ2-4	CSARDEDGRYIQYF	TGCAGTGCTAGAGATGAGGACGGGAGGTACATTCAGTACTTC
-	TRBV20-1	-	TRBJ2-4	CSASMSGNQNIQYF	TGCAGTGCTAGCATGTCTGGGAACCAAAACATTCAGTACTTC
-	TRBV6-5	-	TRBJ1-5	CASSYSAGGQPQHF	TGTGCCAGCAGTTACTCGGCCGGGGGTCAGCCCCAGCATTTT
TRBD2	TRBV13	-	TRBJ2-3	CASSFQGLAIDTQYF	TGTGCCAGCAGCTTTCAAGGACTAGCTATAGATACGCAGTATTTT
-	TRBV19	-	TRBJ2-7	CASSLRVVFDEQYF	TGTGCCAGTAGCCTCAGGGTTGTTTTCGACGAGCAGTACTTC
-	TRBV7-9	-	TRBJ2-1	CASSLQGPRSYNEQFF	TGTGCCAGCAGCCTCCAGGGACCCAGGTCCTACAATGAGCAGTTCTTC
-	TRBV27	-	TRBJ2-7	CASSSGLNEQYF	TGTGCCAGCAGTTCCGGGCTCAACGAGCAGTACTTC
-	TRBV5-1	-	TRBJ1-1	CASSLTNTEAFF	TGCGCCAGCAGCCTAACGAACACTGAAGCTTTCTTT
TRBD2	TRBV6-6	-	TRBJ2-3	CASSHSGLTDTQYF	TGTGCCAGCAGTCATAGCGGGCTCACAGATACGCAGTATTTT
-	TRBV12-3/TRBV12-4	-	TRBJ2-1	CASSRSPGGLSYNEQFF	TGTGCCAGCAGCCGATCCCCAGGGGGGCTCTCCTACAATGAGCAGTTCTTC
-	TRBV27	-	TRBJ2-1	CASSLGLDNEQFF	TGTGCCAGCAGTTTGGGGCTTGACAATGAGCAGTTCTTC
-	TRBV28	-	TRBJ1-5	CASSLGSPGSNQPQHF	TGTGCCAGCAGTTTAGGGTCCCCGGGAAGCAATCAGCCCCAGCATTTT
TRBD1	TRBV20-1	-	TRBJ2-7	CSALSTGVYF	TGCAGTGCTCTCTCGACAGGGGTGTACTTC
-	TRBV9	-	TRBJ2-7	CASSVEGGAPSYEQYF	TGTGCCAGCAGCGTAGAGGGGGGGGCGCCCTCCTACGAGCAGTACTTC
-	TRBV7-2	-	TRBJ2-5	CASSFPKETQYF	TGTGCCAGCAGCTTCCCGAAAGAGACCCAGTACTTC
-	TRBV7-8	-	TRBJ1-2	CASSSQQFYGYTF	TGTGCCAGCAGCTCACAGCAATTCTATGGCTACACCTTC
-	TRBV11-2	-	TRBJ2-1	CASSLVSPGNEQFF	TGTGCCAGCAGCTTAGTCTCCCCGGGGAATGAGCAGTTCTTC
TRBD1	TRBV7-2	-	TRBJ2-7	CASSLRLDRGYEQYF	TGTGCCAGCAGCTTAAGGTTGGACAGGGGTTACGAGCAGTACTTC
-	TRBV4-3	-	TRBJ1-1	CASSQDLGSEAFF	TGCGCCAGCAGCCAAGATTTAGGGAGTGAAGCTTTCTTT
TRBD1	TRBV27	-	TRBJ1-1	CASSPGGTVGENTEAFF	TGTGCCAGCAGCCCAGGCGGGACAGTTGGAGAGAACACTGAAGCTTTCTTT
-	TRBV9	-	TRBJ2-7	CASSAAGAGDYEQYF	TGTGCCAGCAGCGCCGCGGGGGCGGGGGACTACGAGCAGTACTTC
-	TRBV30	-	TRBJ1-1	CAWIKDIKTEAFF	TGTGCCTGGATAAAGGACATTAAGACTGAAGCTTTCTTT
-	TRBV6-2/TRBV6-3	-	TRBJ2-3	CASSYSISGSTDTQYF	TGTGCCAGCAGTTACTCGATATCGGGGTCCACAGATACGCAGTATTTT
-	TRBV4-2	-	TRBJ2-3	CASSQDAPDTQYF	TGTGCCAGCAGCCAAGATGCCCCAGATACGCAGTATTTT
-	TRBV6-5	-	TRBJ1-1	CASSPAEGVEAFF	TGTGCCAGCAGCCCCGCGGAGGGCGTCGAAGCTTTCTTT